This record looks at one T cell receptor beta chain sequence and its context. Its antigen remains unidentified. A read error may be the cause here, since a much bigger clone is one base away. This sample was included in a study of T cell repertoires in cytomegalovirus infection. In the study overall: An indication of both CMV infection and matching HLA type came from public TCR beta signatures. Study findings and constraints: HLA-C-restricted CMV-specific TCR beta clonotypes prevailed in the ex vivo response.

Looked up from germline, CDR1 is SGHTA and CDR2 is FQGNSA. The CDR3 contains 14 residues. TCRdb reprocessed the reads with MiXCR, giving one entry per CDR3 protein. Among about 190,000 distinct CDR3 sequences listed, over 25% were seen once. This rearrangement joins TRBV7-2 to TRBJ1-2; D uncertain. The sequence derives from a human donor in good health (CMV status not recorded). Some clones in this sample may be carry-over from other donors' samples. Specimen: PBMCs. This chain's CDR3 is CASSPRPRHYGYAF. CDR3 nucleotide sequence: TGTGCCAGCAGCCCCCGCCCCAGACACTATGGCTACGCCTTC.